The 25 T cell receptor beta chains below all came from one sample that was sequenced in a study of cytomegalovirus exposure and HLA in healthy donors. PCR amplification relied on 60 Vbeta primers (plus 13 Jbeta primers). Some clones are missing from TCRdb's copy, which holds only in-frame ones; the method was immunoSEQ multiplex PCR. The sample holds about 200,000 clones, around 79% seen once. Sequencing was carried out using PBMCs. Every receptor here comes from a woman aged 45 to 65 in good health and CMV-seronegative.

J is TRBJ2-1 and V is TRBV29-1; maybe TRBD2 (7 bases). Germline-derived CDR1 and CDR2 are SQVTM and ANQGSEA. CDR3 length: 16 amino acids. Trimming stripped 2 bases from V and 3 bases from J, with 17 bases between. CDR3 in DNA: TGCAGCGTTGAAAGGGAGGGGGGCCAAAACTACAATGAGCAGTTCTTC. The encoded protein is CSVEREGGQNYNEQFF.

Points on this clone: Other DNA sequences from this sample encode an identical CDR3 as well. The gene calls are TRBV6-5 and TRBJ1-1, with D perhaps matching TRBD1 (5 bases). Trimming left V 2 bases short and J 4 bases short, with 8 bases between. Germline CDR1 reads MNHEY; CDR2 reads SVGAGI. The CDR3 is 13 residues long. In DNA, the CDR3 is TGTGCCAGCAGTTACAGGGGAGGCACTGAAGCTTTCTTT. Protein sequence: CASSYRGGTEAFF.

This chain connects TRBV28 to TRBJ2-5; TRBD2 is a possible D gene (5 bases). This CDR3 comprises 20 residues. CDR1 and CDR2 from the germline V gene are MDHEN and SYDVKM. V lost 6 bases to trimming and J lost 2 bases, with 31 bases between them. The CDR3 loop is CASSSFGPQAREFAQETQYF. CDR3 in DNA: TGTGCCAGCAGCTCTTTTGGGCCCCAAGCCCGGGAATTCGCACAAGAGACCCAGTACTTC.

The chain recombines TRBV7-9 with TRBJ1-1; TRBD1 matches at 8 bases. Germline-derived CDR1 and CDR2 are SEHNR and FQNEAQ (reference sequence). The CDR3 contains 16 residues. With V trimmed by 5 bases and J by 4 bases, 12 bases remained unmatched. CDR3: CASSAAGGAWGTEAFF. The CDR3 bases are TGTGCCAGCAGCGCAGCAGGGGGCGCGTGGGGCACTGAAGCTTTCTTT. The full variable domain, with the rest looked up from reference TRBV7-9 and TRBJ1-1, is DTGVSQNPRHKITKRGQNVTFRCDPISEHNRLYWYRQTLGQGPEFLTYFQNEAQLEKSRLLSDRFSAERPKGSFSTLEIQRTEQGDSAMYLCASSAAGGAWGTEAFFGQGTRLTVV.

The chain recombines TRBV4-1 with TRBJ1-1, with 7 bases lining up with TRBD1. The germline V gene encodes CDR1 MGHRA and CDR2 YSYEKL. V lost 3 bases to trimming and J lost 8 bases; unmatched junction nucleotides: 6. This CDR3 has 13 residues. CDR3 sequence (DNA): TGCGCCAGCAGCCAGCGAGAACAGGGGGAAGCTTTCTTT. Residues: CASSQREQGEAFF.

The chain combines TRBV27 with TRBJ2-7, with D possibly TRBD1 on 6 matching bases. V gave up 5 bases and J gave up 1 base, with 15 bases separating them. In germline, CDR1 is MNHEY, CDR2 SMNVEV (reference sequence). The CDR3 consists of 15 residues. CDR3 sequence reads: CASSHRTVRSYEQYF. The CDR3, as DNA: TGTGCCAGCAGTCACCGGACAGTACGATCCTACGAGCAGTACTTC.

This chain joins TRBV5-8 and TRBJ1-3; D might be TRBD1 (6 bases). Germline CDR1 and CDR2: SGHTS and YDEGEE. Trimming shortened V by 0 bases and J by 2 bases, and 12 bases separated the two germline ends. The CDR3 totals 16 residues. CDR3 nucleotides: TGTGCCAGCAGCTTGGGAACGGGACACCCTGGAAACACCATATATTTT. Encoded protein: CASSLGTGHPGNTIYF.

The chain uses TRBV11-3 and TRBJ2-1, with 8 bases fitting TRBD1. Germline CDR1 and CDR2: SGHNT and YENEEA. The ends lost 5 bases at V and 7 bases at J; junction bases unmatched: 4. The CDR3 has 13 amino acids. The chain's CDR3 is CASSQGAGNEQFF. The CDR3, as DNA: TGTGCCAGCAGCCAGGGGGCGGGGAATGAGCAGTTCTTC.

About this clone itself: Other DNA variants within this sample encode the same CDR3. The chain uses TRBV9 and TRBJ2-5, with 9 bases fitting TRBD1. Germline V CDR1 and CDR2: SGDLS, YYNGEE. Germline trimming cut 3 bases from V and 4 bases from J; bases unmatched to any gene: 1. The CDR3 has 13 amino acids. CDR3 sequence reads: CASSAGQGETQYF. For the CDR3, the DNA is TGTGCCAGCAGCGCGGGACAGGGAGAGACCCAGTACTTC.

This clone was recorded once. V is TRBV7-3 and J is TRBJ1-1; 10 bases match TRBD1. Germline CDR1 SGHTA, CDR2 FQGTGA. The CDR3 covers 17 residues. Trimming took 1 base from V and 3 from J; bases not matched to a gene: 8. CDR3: CASSLKGGGQGYTEAFF. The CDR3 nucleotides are TGTGCCAGCAGCTTAAAAGGGGGGGGACAGGGGTACACTGAAGCTTTCTTT.

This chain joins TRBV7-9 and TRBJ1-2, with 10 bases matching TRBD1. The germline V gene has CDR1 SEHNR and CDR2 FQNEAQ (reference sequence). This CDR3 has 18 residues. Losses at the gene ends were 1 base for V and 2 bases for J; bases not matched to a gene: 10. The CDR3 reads CASSLGRDRGNDNYGYTF. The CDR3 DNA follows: TGTGCCAGCAGCTTAGGTCGGGACAGGGGAAATGACAACTATGGCTACACCTTC.

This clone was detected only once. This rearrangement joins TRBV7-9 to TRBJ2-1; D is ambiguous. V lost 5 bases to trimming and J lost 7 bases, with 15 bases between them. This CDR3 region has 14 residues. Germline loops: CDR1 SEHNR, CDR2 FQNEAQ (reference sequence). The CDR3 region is CASSPVAPRNEQFF. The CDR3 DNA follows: TGTGCCAGCAGCCCAGTGGCTCCGAGGAATGAGCAGTTCTTC. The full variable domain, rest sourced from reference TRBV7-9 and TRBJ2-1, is DTGVSQNPRHKITKRGQNVTFRCDPISEHNRLYWYRQTLGQGPEFLTYFQNEAQLEKSRLLSDRFSAERPKGSFSTLEIQRTEQGDSAMYLCASSPVAPRNEQFFGPGTRLTVL.

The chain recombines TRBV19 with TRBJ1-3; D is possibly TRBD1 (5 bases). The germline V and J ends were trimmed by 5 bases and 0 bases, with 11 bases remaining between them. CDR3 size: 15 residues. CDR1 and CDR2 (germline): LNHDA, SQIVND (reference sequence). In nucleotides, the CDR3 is TGTGCCAGTAGTGTGGGGCTCAACTCTGGAAACACCATATATTTT. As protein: CASSVGLNSGNTIYF.

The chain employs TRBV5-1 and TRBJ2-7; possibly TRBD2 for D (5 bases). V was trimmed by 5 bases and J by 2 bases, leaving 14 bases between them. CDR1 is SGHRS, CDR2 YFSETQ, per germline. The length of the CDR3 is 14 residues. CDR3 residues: CASRTKTGTYEQYF. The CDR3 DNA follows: TGCGCCAGCAGGACTAAGACCGGGACCTACGAGCAGTACTTC.

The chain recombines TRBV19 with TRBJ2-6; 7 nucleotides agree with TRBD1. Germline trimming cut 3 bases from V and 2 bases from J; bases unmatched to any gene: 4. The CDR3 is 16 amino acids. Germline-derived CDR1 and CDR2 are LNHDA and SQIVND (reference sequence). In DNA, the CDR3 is TGTGCCAGTAGTATGCGAGGGGGCGCTGGGGCCAACGTCCTGACTTTC. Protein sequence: CASSMRGGAGANVLTF.

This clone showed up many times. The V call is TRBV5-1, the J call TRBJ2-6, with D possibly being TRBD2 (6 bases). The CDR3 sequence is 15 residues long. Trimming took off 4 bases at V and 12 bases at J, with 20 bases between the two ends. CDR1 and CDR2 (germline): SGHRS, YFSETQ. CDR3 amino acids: CASSPRLDGGGVLTF. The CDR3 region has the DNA TGCGCCAGCAGCCCCCGACTGGACGGGGGAGGCGTCCTGACTTTC.

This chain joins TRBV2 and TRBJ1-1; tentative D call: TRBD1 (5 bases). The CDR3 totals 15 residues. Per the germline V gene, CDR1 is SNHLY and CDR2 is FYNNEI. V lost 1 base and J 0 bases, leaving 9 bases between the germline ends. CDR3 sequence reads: CASSEGPGMNTEAFF. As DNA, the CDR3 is TGTGCCAGCAGTGAAGGTCCAGGGATGAACACTGAAGCTTTCTTT. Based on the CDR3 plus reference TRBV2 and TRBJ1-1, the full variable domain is EPEVTQTPSHQVTQMGQEVILRCVPISNHLYFYWYRQILGQKVEFLVSFYNNEISEKSEIFDDQFSVERPDGSNFTLKIRSTKLEDSAMYFCASSEGPGMNTEAFFGQGTRLTVV.

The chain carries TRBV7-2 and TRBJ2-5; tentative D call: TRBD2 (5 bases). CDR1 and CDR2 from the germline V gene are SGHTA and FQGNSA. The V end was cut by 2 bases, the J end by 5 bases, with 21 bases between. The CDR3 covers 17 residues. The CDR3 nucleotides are TGTGCCAGCAGCTTAAACTCTTGGGCCGGGATGGGCGAGACCCAGTACTTC. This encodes CASSLNSWAGMGETQYF.

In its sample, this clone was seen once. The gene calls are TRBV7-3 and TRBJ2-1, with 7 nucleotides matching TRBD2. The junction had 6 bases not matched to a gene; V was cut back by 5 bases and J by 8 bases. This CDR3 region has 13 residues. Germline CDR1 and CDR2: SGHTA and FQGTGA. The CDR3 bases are TGTGCCAGCAGCCGTGGGGGAGGGGATGAGCAGTTCTTC. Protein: CASSRGGGDEQFF.

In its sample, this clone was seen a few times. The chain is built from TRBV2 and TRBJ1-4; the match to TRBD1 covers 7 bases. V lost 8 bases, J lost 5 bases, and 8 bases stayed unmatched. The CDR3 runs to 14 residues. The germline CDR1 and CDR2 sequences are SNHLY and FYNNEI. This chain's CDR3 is CASLRQGRNEKLFF. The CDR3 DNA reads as TGTGCCAGCCTAAGACAGGGAAGAAATGAAAAACTGTTTTTT. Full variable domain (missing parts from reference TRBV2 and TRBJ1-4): EPEVTQTPSHQVTQMGQEVILRCVPISNHLYFYWYRQILGQKVEFLVSFYNNEISEKSEIFDDQFSVERPDGSNFTLKIRSTKLEDSAMYFCASLRQGRNEKLFFGSGTQLSVL.

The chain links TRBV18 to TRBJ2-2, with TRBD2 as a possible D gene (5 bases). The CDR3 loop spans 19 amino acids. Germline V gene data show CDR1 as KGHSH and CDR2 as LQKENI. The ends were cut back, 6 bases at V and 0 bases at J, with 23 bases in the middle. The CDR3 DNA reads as TGTGCCAGCTCTACCTCCGGAAAATGGGGAGTCGCGAACACCGGGGAGCTGTTTTTT. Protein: CASSTSGKWGVANTGELFF.

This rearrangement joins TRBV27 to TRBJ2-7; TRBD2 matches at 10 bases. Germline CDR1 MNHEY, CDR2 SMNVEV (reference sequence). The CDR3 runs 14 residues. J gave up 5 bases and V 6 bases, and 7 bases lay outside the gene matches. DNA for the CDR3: TGTGCCAGCAGGCTACTAGCGGGAAGGAACGAGCAGTACTTC. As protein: CASRLLAGRNEQYF.

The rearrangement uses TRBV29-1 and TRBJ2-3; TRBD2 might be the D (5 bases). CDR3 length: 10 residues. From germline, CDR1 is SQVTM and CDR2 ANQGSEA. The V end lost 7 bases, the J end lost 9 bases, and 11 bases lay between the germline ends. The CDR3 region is CSAGEGTQYF. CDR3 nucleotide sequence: TGCAGCGCCGGGGAAGGGACGCAGTATTTT.

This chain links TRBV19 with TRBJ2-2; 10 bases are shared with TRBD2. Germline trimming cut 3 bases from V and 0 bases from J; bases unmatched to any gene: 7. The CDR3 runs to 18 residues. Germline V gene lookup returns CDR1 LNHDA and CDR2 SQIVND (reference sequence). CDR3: CASSIRLAGVSNTGELFF. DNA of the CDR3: TGTGCCAGTAGTATCAGGCTAGCGGGGGTATCGAACACCGGGGAGCTGTTTTTT. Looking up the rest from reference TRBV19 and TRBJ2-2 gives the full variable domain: DGGITQSPKYLFRKEGQNVTLSCEQNLNHDAMYWYRQDPGQGLRLIYYSQIVNDFQKGDIAEGYSVSREKKESFPLTVTSAQKNPTAFYLCASSIRLAGVSNTGELFFGEGSRLTVL.

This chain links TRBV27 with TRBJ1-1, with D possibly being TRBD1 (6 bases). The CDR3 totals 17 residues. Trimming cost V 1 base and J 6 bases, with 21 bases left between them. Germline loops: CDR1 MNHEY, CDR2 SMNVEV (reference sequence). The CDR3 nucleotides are TGTGCCAGCAGTTTATTGAGGGGCAGGGGCCTTTCCGCTGAAGCTTTCTTT. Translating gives CASSLLRGRGLSAEAFF.